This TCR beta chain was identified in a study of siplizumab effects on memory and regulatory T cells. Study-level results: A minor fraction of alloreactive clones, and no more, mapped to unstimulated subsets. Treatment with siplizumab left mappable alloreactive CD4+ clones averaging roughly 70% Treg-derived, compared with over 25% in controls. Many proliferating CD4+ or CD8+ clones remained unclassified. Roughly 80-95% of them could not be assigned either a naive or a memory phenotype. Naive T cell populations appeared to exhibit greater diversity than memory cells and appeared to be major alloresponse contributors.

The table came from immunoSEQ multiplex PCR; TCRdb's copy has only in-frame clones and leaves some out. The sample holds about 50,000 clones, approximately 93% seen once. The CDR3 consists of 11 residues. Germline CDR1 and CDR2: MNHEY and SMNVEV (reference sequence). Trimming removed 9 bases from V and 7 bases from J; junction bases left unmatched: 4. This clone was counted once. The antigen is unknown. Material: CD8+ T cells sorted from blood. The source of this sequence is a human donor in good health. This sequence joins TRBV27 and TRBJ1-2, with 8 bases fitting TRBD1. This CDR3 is CARKDRVGYTF. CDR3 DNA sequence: TGTGCCAGAAAGGACAGGGTTGGCTACACCTTC.